The T cell receptor (beta chain) under discussion was sequenced for a study of blood T cell repertoires in COVID-19. The wider study: Acute-phase and convalescent COVID-19 samples originated in the United States, Italy and Spain. T cells, B-cell-depleted T cells, or PBMCs supplied cDNA or gDNA.

This clone was seen just once. V was trimmed by 3 bases and J by 1 base, leaving 10 bases between them. Germline assignment: CDR1 SGDLS and CDR2 YYNGEE. CDR3 length: 14 amino acids. In the source study's methods: Amplification of reference gene primers was used by the study to estimate nucleated cell counts. Produced via immunoSEQ multiplex PCR; TCRdb's table is partial and in-frame only. That table supplies the V and J calls and clone size; D and trimming were determined from the DNA. The sample lists over 80,000 clones, over 70% occurring once. The receptor's source is a woman aged 60 to 75 with acute or convalescent COVID-19. The chain carries TRBV9 and TRBJ1-1; D possibly corresponds to TRBD1 (6 bases). Material for sequencing was peripheral blood. The CDR3 coding sequence is TGTGCCAGCAGCGCGAGGACAGCGAACACTGAAGCTTTCTTT. Translation: CASSARTANTEAFF.